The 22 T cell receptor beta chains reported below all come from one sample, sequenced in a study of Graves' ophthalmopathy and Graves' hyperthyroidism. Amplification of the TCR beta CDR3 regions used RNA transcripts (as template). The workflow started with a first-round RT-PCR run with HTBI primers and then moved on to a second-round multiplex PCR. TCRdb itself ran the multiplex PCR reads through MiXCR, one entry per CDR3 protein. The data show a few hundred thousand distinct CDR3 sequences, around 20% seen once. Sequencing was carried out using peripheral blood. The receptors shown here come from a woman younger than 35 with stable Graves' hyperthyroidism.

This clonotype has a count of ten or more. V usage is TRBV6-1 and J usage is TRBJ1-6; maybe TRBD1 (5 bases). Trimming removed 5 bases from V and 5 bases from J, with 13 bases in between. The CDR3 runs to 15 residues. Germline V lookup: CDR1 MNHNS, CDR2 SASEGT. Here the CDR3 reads CASSRDRPNNSPLHF. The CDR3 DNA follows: TGTGCCAGCAGTCGCGACAGACCCAATAATTCACCCCTCCACTTT.

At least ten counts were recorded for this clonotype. The DNA for the CDR3 is TGTGCCAGTAGGCAGGGGTTGGGGACTGAAGCTTTCTTT. It is translated as CASRQGLGTEAFF. The chain combines TRBV19 with TRBJ1-1, with D possibly matching TRBD1 (6 bases). This CDR3 spans 13 amino acids. Germline V gene sequence: CDR1 LNHDA, CDR2 SQIVND (reference sequence). With 6 bases removed from V and 5 bases from J, the gap between germline ends came to 13 bases.

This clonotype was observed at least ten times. Here the CDR3 reads CASSLRQGPSYEQYF. The CDR3 DNA reads TGTGCCAGCAGCTTACGCCAGGGGCCCTCCTACGAGCAGTACTTC. V and J are TRBV7-8 and TRBJ2-7; possible D gene TRBD1, 6 bases. Germline V gene lookup returns CDR1 SGHVS and CDR2 FQNEAQ. This CDR3 contains 15 residues. Trimming cost V 2 bases and J 0 bases, with 11 bases left between them. Drawing the rest from reference TRBV7-8 and TRBJ2-7, the complete variable domain is GAGVSQSPRYKVAKRGQDVALRCDPISGHVSLFWYQQALGQGPEFLTYFQNEAQLDKSGLPSDRFFAERPEGSVSTLKIQRTQQEDSAVYLCASSLRQGPSYEQYFGPGTRLTVT.

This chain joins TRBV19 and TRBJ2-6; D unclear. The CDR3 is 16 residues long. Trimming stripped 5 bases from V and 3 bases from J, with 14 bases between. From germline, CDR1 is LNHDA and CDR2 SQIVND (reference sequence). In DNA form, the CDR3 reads TGTGCCAGTAGTCCCCTCCCGGGCTTTGGGGCCAACGTCCTGACTTTC. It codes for CASSPLPGFGANVLTF.

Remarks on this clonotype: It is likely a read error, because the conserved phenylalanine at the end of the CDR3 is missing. The CDR3 bases are TGTGCCAGCAGCTTTCGGACAGGTACCTACGAGCAGTACCTC. It translates to CASSFRTGTYEQYL. V gene TRBV7-8 combines with J gene TRBJ2-7, with TRBD1 matching over 7 bases. The CDR3 spans 14 residues. Germline values: CDR1 SGHVS, CDR2 FQNEAQ. The trim removed 3 bases at V and 2 bases at J, leaving 4 bases unmatched.

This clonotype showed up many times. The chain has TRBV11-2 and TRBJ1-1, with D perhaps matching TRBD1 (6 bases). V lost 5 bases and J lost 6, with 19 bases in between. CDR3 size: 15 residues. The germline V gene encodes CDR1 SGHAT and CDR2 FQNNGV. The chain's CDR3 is CASSRLRQVGAEAFF. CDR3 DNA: TGTGCCAGCAGCCGGCTACGACAGGTTGGAGCTGAAGCTTTCTTT. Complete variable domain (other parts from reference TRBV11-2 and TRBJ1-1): EAGVAQSPRYKIIEKRQSVAFWCNPISGHATLYWYQQILGQGPKLLIQFQNNGVVDDSQLPKDRFSAERLKGVDSTLKIQPAKLEDSAVYLCASSRLRQVGAEAFFGQGTRLTVV.

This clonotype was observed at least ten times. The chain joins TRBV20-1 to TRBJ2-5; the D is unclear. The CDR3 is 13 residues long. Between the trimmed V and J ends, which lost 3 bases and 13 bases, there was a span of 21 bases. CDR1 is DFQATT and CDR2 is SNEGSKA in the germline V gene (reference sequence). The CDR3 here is CSASTANPLIRYF. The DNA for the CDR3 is TGCAGTGCTAGTACGGCTAACCCCCTCATTCGGTACTTC.

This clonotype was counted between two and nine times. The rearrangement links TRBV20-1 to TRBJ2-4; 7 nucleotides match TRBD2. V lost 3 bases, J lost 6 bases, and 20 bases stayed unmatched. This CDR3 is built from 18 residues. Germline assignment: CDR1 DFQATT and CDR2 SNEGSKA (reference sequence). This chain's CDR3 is CSASHGGIAPPNGNIQYF. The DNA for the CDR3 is TGCAGTGCTAGTCACGGGGGGATAGCTCCCCCCAACGGAAACATTCAGTACTTC.

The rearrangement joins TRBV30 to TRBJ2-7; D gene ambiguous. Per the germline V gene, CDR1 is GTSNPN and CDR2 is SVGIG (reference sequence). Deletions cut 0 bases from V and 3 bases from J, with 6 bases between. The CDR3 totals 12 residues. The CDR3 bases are TGTGCCTGGAGTGTTGGGGTCTACGAGCAGTACTTC. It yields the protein CAWSVGVYEQYF.

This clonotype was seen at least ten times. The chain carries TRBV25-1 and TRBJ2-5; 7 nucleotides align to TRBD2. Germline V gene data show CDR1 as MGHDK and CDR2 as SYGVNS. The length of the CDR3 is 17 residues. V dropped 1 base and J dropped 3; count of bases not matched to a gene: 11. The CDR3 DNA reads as TGTGCCAGCAGTGAATGGGGTGGGAGGGCCGGGGAAGAGACCCAGTACTTC. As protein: CASSEWGGRAGEETQYF.

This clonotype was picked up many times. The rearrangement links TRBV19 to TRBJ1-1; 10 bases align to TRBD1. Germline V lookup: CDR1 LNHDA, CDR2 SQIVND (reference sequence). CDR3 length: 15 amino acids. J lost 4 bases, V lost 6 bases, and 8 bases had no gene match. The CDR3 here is CASSLRQGAGTEAFF. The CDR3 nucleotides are TGTGCCAGTAGCTTGAGACAGGGGGCCGGCACTGAAGCTTTCTTT.

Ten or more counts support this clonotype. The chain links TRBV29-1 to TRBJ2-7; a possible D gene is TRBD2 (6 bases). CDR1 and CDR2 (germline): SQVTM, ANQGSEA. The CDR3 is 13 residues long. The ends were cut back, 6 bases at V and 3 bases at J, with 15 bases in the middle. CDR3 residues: CSVAPRGSYEQYF. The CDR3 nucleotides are TGCAGCGTCGCCCCTCGGGGGAGCTACGAGCAGTACTTC.

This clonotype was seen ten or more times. The CDR3 DNA sequence: TGTGCCACCAGCAGAGATTTGAACTATGGCTACACCTTC. Encoded protein: CATSRDLNYGYTF. The J gene is TRBJ1-2, the V gene TRBV15, with unresolved D. CDR1 is LNHNV, CDR2 YYDKDF, per germline (reference sequence). The V and J ends lost 0 bases and 2 bases respectively, with 4 bases between them. The CDR3 totals 13 residues. The variable domain in full, with the rest retrieved from reference TRBV15 and TRBJ1-2, is DAMVIQNPRYQVTQFGKPVTLSCSQTLNHNVMYWYQQKSSQAPKLLFHYYDKDFNNEADTPDNFQSRRPNTSFCFLDIRSPGLGDTAMYLCATSRDLNYGYTFGSGTRLTVV.

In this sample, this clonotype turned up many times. DNA for the CDR3: TGTGCCAGCAGTAGAGGACTGACCTACGAGCAGTACTTC. This sequence encodes CASSRGLTYEQYF. The chain recombines TRBV7-8 with TRBJ2-7; tentatively, D is TRBD2 (5 bases). Trimming left V 6 bases short and J 2 bases short, with 11 bases between. This CDR3 has 13 residues. The V gene's germline CDR1 is SGHVS and CDR2 FQNEAQ.

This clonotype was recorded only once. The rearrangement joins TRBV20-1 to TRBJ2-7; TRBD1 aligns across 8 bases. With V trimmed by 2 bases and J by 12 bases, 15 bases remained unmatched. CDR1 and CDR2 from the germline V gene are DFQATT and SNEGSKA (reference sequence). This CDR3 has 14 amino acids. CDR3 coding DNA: TGCAGTGCTAGAACCCGGGACAGGTCCTACGAGACGTACTTC. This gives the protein CSARTRDRSYETYF.

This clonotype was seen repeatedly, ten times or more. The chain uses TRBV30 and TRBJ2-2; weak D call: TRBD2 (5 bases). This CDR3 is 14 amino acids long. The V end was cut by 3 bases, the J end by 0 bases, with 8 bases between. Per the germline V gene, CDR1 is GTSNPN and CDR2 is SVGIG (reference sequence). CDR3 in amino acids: CAWSAGANTGELFF. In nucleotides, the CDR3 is TGTGCCTGGAGCGCCGGGGCGAACACCGGGGAGCTGTTTTTT.

The CDR3 DNA reads as TGTGCCAGCAGTCGGGGTTGGCGGGAGACCCAGTACTTC. Translated: CASSRGWRETQYF. This chain uses TRBV6-2 or TRBV6-3 with TRBJ2-5; maybe TRBD2 (5 bases). This CDR3 has 13 amino acids. V was clipped by 5 bases and J by 5 bases, with 12 bases between them. Germline lookup yields CDR1 MNHEY and CDR2 SVGEGT.

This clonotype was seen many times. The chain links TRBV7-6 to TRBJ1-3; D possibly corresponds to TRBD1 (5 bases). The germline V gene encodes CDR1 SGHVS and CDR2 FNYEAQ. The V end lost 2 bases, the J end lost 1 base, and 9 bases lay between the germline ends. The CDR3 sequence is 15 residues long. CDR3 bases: TGTGCCAGCAGCTTAACTGCAGGGTCTGGAAACACCATATATTTT. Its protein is CASSLTAGSGNTIYF.

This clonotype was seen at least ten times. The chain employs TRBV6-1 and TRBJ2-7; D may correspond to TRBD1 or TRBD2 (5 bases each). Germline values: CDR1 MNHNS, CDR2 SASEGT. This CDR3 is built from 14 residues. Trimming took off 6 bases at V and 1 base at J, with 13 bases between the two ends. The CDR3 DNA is TGTGCCAGCAGCCGGGGACCGATATCCTACGAGCAGTACTTC. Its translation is CASSRGPISYEQYF.

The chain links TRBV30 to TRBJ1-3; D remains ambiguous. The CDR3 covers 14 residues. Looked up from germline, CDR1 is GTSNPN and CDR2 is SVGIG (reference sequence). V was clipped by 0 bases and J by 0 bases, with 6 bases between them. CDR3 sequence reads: CAWSVRVSGNTIYF. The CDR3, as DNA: TGTGCCTGGAGTGTACGGGTCTCTGGAAACACCATATATTTT.

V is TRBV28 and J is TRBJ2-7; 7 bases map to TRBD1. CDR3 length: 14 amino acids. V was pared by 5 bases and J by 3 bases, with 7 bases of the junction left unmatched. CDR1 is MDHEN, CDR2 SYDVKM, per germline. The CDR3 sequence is CASSRGQSYYEQYF. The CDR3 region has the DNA TGTGCCAGCAGTCGGGGACAGTCCTACTACGAGCAGTACTTC.

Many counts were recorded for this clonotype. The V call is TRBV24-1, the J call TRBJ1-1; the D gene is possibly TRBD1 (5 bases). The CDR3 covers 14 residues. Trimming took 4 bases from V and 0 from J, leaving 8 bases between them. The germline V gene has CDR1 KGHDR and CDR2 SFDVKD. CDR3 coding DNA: TGTGCCACCAGTGACCGGGGGTTGAACACTGAAGCTTTCTTT. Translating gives CATSDRGLNTEAFF.